Below, 20 T cell receptor beta chains from the same sample are listed, as sequenced in a study of shared clonotypes between healthy human individuals. Measured with immunoSEQ multiplex PCR; TCRdb has only the in-frame clones, and not every one. The sample shows about 2.1 million clones, around 93% of them seen only once. Naive CD8 cells lacked CD45RO, underwent positive selection for CCR7 and left out terminally differentiated effector memory CD45RA+ cells. Sequencing was performed on naive CD8+ T cells from PBMCs. Receptors originate from a man younger than 35 in good health. Some clones in this sample may be carry-over from other donors' samples.

The chain recombines TRBV7-2 with TRBJ2-7, with 8 positions matching TRBD2. The CDR3 consists of 15 residues. J lost 4 bases, V lost 5 bases, and 10 bases had no gene match. In germline, CDR1 is SGHTA, CDR2 FQGNSA. The CDR3 DNA follows: TGTGCCAGCAGCCCCCGCCCCAGCGGGAGTTACGAGCAGTACTTC. It codes for CASSPRPSGSYEQYF.

The V and J genes are TRBV6-5 and TRBJ2-5; D gene unclear. Between the trimmed V and J ends, which lost 2 bases and 5 bases, there was a span of 9 bases. Germline CDR1 and CDR2: MNHEY and SVGAGI. CDR3 length equals 13 residues. CDR3 region: CASSYGVVETQYF. The DNA for the CDR3 is TGTGCCAGCAGTTACGGAGTGGTGGAGACCCAGTACTTC.

The genes are TRBV18 and TRBJ2-2; tentative D call: TRBD1 (5 bases). Germline V lookup: CDR1 KGHSH, CDR2 LQKENI. The V end lost 3 bases, the J end lost 4 bases, and 12 bases lay between the germline ends. The CDR3 contains 15 residues. The CDR3 nucleotides are TGTGCCAGCTCACCGCGCAGGGAACTCACCGGGGAGCTGTTTTTT. This encodes CASSPRRELTGELFF.

The J gene is TRBJ2-2, the V gene TRBV28; D unclear. Trimming took 5 bases from V and 6 from J, leaving 7 bases between them. The CDR3 extends over 12 amino acids. Germline values: CDR1 MDHEN, CDR2 SYDVKM. In DNA, the CDR3 is TGTGCCAGCAGTCCAGGACCCGGGGAGCTGTTTTTT. It is translated as CASSPGPGELFF.

This clone appeared a single time. The J gene is TRBJ2-1, the V gene TRBV11-2; 10 bases align to TRBD2. V lost 3 bases to trimming and J lost 4 bases; unmatched junction nucleotides: 3. The germline CDR1 and CDR2 sequences are SGHAT and FQNNGV. This CDR3 is built from 15 residues. For the CDR3, the DNA is TGTGCCAGCAGCTTTCTAGCGGGGGCATACAATGAGCAGTTCTTC. Its protein product is CASSFLAGAYNEQFF.

This chain joins TRBV7-9 and TRBJ2-3; 13 bases agree with TRBD2. CDR1 is SEHNR and CDR2 is FQNEAQ in the germline V gene (reference sequence). V was pared by 4 bases and J by 4 bases, with 5 bases of the junction left unmatched. The CDR3 is made up of 16 amino acids. The DNA for the CDR3 is TGTGCCAGCAGCTCCTGGACTAGCGGGAGATCAGATACGCAGTATTTT. Protein sequence: CASSSWTSGRSDTQYF.

The J gene is TRBJ2-1, the V gene TRBV28, with TRBD2 as a possible D gene (6 bases). The CDR3 is made up of 16 amino acids. Germline CDR1 is MDHEN and CDR2 is SYDVKM. Trimming cost V 5 bases and J 0 bases, with 14 bases left between them. This chain's CDR3 is CASSLSSRDSYNEQFF. The CDR3 region has the DNA TGTGCCAGCAGTCTAAGTTCGCGGGACTCCTACAATGAGCAGTTCTTC. The full variable domain, its missing parts supplied by reference TRBV28 and TRBJ2-1, is DVKVTQSSRYLVKRTGEKVFLECVQDMDHENMFWYRQDPGLGLRLIYFSYDVKMKEKGDIPEGYSVSREKKERFSLILESASTNQTSMYLCASSLSSRDSYNEQFFGPGTRLTVL.

The V call is TRBV28, the J call TRBJ2-2; 12 bases map to TRBD2. Germline V gene sequence: CDR1 MDHEN, CDR2 SYDVKM. The length of the CDR3 is 15 residues. V was pared by 6 bases and J by 4 bases, with 3 bases of the junction left unmatched. The CDR3 coding sequence is TGTGCCAGCAGCCTAGCGGGAGGGTTCACCGGGGAGCTGTTTTTT. This translates into CASSLAGGFTGELFF. The complete variable domain, with remaining parts taken from reference TRBV28 and TRBJ2-2, reads DVKVTQSSRYLVKRTGEKVFLECVQDMDHENMFWYRQDPGLGLRLIYFSYDVKMKEKGDIPEGYSVSREKKERFSLILESASTNQTSMYLCASSLAGGFTGELFFGEGSRLTVL.

The chain uses TRBV10-1 and TRBJ2-7; a possible D gene is TRBD1 (6 bases). The CDR3 contains 15 residues. Germline V gives CDR1 WNHNN, CDR2 SYGVQD (reference sequence). V lost 2 bases and J 2 bases, leaving 13 bases between the germline ends. The CDR3 nucleotides read TGCGCCAGCAGTGAGAATACAGGGTATGCCTACGAGCAGTACTTC. It translates to CASSENTGYAYEQYF.

The chain joins TRBV4-1 to TRBJ1-2; 7 nucleotides align to TRBD1. From germline, CDR1 is MGHRA and CDR2 YSYEKL. Trimming took 5 bases from V and 2 from J; bases not matched to a gene: 2. This CDR3 has 13 amino acids. The CDR3 here is CASSGQANYGYTF. The CDR3 nucleotides are TGCGCCAGCAGCGGACAGGCCAACTATGGCTACACCTTC.

The rearrangement joins TRBV7-2 to TRBJ1-1, with D uncertain. The CDR3 consists of 13 residues. The V end lost 5 bases, the J end lost 4 bases, and 11 bases lay between the germline ends. Germline lookup yields CDR1 SGHTA and CDR2 FQGNSA. This CDR3 is CASSPSLGTEAFF. The CDR3 DNA is TGTGCCAGCAGCCCAAGTTTGGGCACTGAAGCTTTCTTT.

V usage is TRBV27 and J usage is TRBJ1-2; D ambiguous. This CDR3 spans 14 amino acids. Trimming left V 0 bases short and J 4 bases short, with 9 bases between. From germline, CDR1 is MNHEY and CDR2 SMNVEV (reference sequence). The CDR3 sequence is CASSLSPASYGYTF. The CDR3 DNA reads as TGTGCCAGCAGTTTATCTCCAGCTAGCTATGGCTACACCTTC.

The chain is built from TRBV6-6 and TRBJ2-5, with 7 bases fitting TRBD2. The CDR3 is made up of 13 amino acids. The V segment lost 4 bases and the J segment 5 bases; nucleotides outside the gene matches: 4. CDR1 MNHNY and CDR2 SVGAGI come from the germline V gene (reference sequence). CDR3 sequence (DNA): TGTGCCAGCAGTTCCCGGGGGGACGAGACCCAGTACTTC. Translated, it gives CASSSRGDETQYF.

This clone occurred once. This chain joins TRBV29-1 and TRBJ1-3; no clear D gene. Germline V lookup: CDR1 SQVTM, CDR2 ANQGSEA. This CDR3 spans 13 amino acids. V lost 5 bases and J lost 1, with 9 bases in between. The DNA of the CDR3 is TGCAGCGTTCTTGAATCTTCTGGAAACACCATATATTTT. As protein: CSVLESSGNTIYF.

The chain is built from TRBV28 and TRBJ2-5; tentative D call: TRBD1 (6 bases). From germline, CDR1 is MDHEN and CDR2 SYDVKM. This CDR3 is built from 15 residues. Deletions cut 4 bases from V and 2 bases from J, with 14 bases between. The CDR3 here is CASSSTTGPQETQYF. The CDR3 DNA is TGTGCCAGCAGTTCGACGACAGGTCCACAAGAGACCCAGTACTTC. The variable domain in full, completed from reference TRBV28 and TRBJ2-5, reads DVKVTQSSRYLVKRTGEKVFLECVQDMDHENMFWYRQDPGLGLRLIYFSYDVKMKEKGDIPEGYSVSREKKERFSLILESASTNQTSMYLCASSSTTGPQETQYFGPGTRLLVL.

Turning to this clone: Within the sample, other DNA sequences also encode this same CDR3. J is TRBJ1-2 and V is TRBV6-5; D is unclear. The germline V gene has CDR1 MNHEY and CDR2 SVGAGI. CDR3 length: 14 residues. Trimming removed 0 bases from V and 4 bases from J, with 9 bases in between. The CDR3 here is CASSYSEGGYGYTF. The CDR3 DNA reads as TGTGCCAGCAGTTACTCTGAGGGAGGCTATGGCTACACCTTC.

This chain links TRBV4-2 with TRBJ2-3; 8 bases match TRBD2. The CDR3 has 14 residues. The V and J ends lost 4 bases and 1 base, in that order; junction bases with no gene match: 1. Per germline, CDR1 LGHNA and CDR2 YNFKEQ. CDR3 sequence reads: CASSPLAGTDTQYF. Here the CDR3 DNA reads TGTGCCAGCAGCCCACTAGCGGGCACAGATACGCAGTATTTT.

This sequence joins TRBV21-1 and TRBJ1-2; the table's D call, TRBD1, was not checked against the DNA. TRBV21-1 is assigned pseudogene status. The CDR3 length is 15 residues. The CDR3 DNA follows: TGTGCCAGCAGCAATCAGGGGGTAGCCCGCGCCGGCTACACCTTC. It encodes CASSNQGVARAGYTF.

The chain couples TRBV7-9 to TRBJ2-1; D is perhaps TRBD2 (6 bases). Germline CDR1 and CDR2: SEHNR and FQNEAQ (reference sequence). V was cut by 4 bases and J by 0 bases, with 10 bases left in between. This CDR3 is 15 amino acids long. The CDR3 nucleotides read TGTGCCAGCAGCTCTAGCGTAAGCTCCTACAATGAGCAGTTCTTC. Translation gives CASSSSVSSYNEQFF.

The V and J genes are TRBV11-2 and TRBJ2-7; no definite D call. With 3 bases removed from V and 3 bases from J, the gap between germline ends came to 6 bases. The germline CDR1 and CDR2 sequences are SGHAT and FQNNGV. The CDR3 has 12 residues. CDR3 nucleotide sequence: TGTGCCAGCAGCTTTACCTTCTACGAGCAGTACTTC. Protein: CASSFTFYEQYF.